This TCR beta chain was sequenced during a study of cytomegalovirus exposure and HLA in healthy donors. For the study at large: Researchers previously reported finding more than 100 million unique TCR beta sequences from roughly 200 million T cells. An early data release held 75 million to 100 million unique TCRs from HLA-typed donors.

PCR primers comprised 60 Vbeta and 13 Jbeta primers. The data were produced by immunoSEQ multiplex PCR, yet TCRdb's version contains in-frame clones alone and is incomplete. The profile covers 95,000 to 100,000 clones, with over 60% appearing a single time and 8% to 9% taken by the ten largest. The germline V gene encodes CDR1 GTSNPN and CDR2 SVGIG (reference sequence). Trimming took 6 bases from V and 0 from J, leaving 8 bases between them. The CDR3 consists of 12 residues. A remark on this clone: This sample includes further DNA sequences coding for the same CDR3.

This chain links TRBV30 with TRBJ1-2; the D is unclear. This sequence originates from a human donor in good health. The sequencing sample was made of PBMCs. CDR3 sequence reads: CACQRANYGYTF. The CDR3 DNA sequence: TGTGCCTGCCAGCGAGCTAACTATGGCTACACCTTC.